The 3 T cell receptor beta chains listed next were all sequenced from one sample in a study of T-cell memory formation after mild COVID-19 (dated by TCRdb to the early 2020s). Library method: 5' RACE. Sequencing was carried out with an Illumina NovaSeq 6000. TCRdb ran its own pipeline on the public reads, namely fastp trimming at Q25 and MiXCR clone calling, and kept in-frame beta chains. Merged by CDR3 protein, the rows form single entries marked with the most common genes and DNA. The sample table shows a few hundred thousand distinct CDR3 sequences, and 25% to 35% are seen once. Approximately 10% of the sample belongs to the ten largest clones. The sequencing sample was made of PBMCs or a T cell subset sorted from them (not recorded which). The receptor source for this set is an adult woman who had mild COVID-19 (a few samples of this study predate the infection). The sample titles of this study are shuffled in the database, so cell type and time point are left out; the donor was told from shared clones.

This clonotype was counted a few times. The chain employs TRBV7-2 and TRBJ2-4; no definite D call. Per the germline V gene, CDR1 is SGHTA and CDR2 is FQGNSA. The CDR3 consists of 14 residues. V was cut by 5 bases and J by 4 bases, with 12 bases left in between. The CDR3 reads CASSPDVGKNIQYF. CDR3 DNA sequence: TGTGCCAGCAGCCCGGACGTGGGGAAAAACATTCAGTACTTC.

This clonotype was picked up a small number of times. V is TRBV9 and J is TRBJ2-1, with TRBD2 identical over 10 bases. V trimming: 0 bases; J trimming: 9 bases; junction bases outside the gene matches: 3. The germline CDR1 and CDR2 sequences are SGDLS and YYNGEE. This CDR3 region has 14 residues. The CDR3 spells CASSVELAGTEQFF. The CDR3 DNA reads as TGTGCCAGCAGCGTAGAACTAGCGGGAACTGAGCAGTTCTTC.

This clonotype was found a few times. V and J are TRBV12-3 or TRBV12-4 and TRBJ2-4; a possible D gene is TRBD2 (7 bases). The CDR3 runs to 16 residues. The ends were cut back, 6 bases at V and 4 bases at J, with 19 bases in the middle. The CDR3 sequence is CASSSGGGELKNIQYF. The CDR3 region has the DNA TGTGCCAGCAGCTCTGGAGGGGGGGAATTAAAAAACATTCAGTACTTC.